Detailed here is one T cell receptor (beta chain). Its specificity is unknown. These data belong to a study of post-analysis software for immune sequencing data. Findings and limits, study-wide: In patients, about five TRBV segments were more frequent than in controls, with TRBV5-6, TRBV5-1 and TRBV20-1 among them.

The CDR3 covers 13 residues. V was cut by 7 bases and J by 5 bases, with 17 bases left in between. Looked up from germline, CDR1 is DFQATT and CDR2 is SNEGSKA (reference sequence). Researchers reported that TCR beta cDNA libraries carried unique molecular identifiers. Some 450,000 cDNA molecules were recovered from an input of 1 to 10 million T cells. TCRdb used MiXCR to reprocess the PCR reads, holding one entry per CDR3 protein. Of fewer than 850,000 distinct CDR3 sequences in the sample, 25% to 30% are singletons; the top ten hold more than 0.45%. The sequence derives from a girl between 5 and 17 years old with multiple sclerosis. Sequenced: blood. The chain joins TRBV20-1 to TRBJ2-5; no definite D call. CDR3 amino acids: CSVAPAAGETQYF. DNA for the CDR3: TGCAGTGTGGCCCCGGCAGCCGGGGAGACCCAGTACTTC.